The 27 T cell receptor beta chains below were found in one sample sequenced in a study of cytomegalovirus exposure and HLA in healthy donors. Use of 60 Vbeta and 13 Jbeta primers characterized the PCR. Using immunoSEQ multiplex PCR, the repertoire was profiled, and TCRdb retains in-frame clones only, with some absent. This table holds 130,000 or so clones. The sample comprised PBMCs. These receptors came from a woman between 35 and 50 years old in good health and CMV-seronegative.

The chain recombines TRBV6-6 with TRBJ1-6, with D perhaps TRBD1 (6 bases). The CDR3 is made up of 13 amino acids. Germline loops: CDR1 MNHNY, CDR2 SVGAGI (reference sequence). Deletions cut 4 bases from V and 13 bases from J, with 14 bases between. As DNA, the CDR3 is TGTGCCAGCAGTTCTTACAGGGTCGCGCCCCTCCACTTT. This gives the protein CASSSYRVAPLHF.

The chain uses TRBV9 and TRBJ2-7; D remains unclear. The CDR3 has 15 residues. V was clipped by 3 bases and J by 3 bases, with 16 bases between them. Germline V gives CDR1 SGDLS, CDR2 YYNGEE. CDR3 region: CASSETETSYYEQYF. The CDR3 DNA reads TGTGCCAGCAGCGAGACTGAAACCTCCTACTACGAGCAGTACTTC.

V gene TRBV5-5 combines with J gene TRBJ1-1; 7 nucleotides line up with TRBD1. The V gene end was trimmed by 4 bases and the J gene end by 3 bases; junction bases not matched to a gene: 6. This CDR3 has 14 residues. From germline, CDR1 is SGHKS and CDR2 YYEKEE (reference sequence). This CDR3 reads CASSETGAHTEAFF. The CDR3 nucleotides are TGTGCCAGCAGCGAAACAGGGGCCCACACTGAAGCTTTCTTT. The full variable domain, in which reference TRBV5-5 and TRBJ1-1 provide the parts outside the CDR3, is DAGVTQSPTHLIKTRGQQVTLRCSPISGHKSVSWYQQVLGQGPQFIFQYYEKEERGRGNFPDRFSARQFPNYSSELNVNALLLGDSALYLCASSETGAHTEAFFGQGTRLTVV.

The chain has TRBV6-5 and TRBJ2-5; D might be TRBD1 (6 bases). The DNA matches TRBJ2-7 better at its end, which makes the J call doubtful. Germline CDR1 is MNHEY and CDR2 is SVGAGI. CDR3 length: 14 residues. The CDR3 DNA reads as TGTGCCAGCAGTACGTGGAGGACAGTCTACGAGCAGTACTTC. Translated, it gives CASSTWRTVYEQYF.

The V call is TRBV25-1, the J call TRBJ1-5, with D hard to call. The ends were cut back, 3 bases at V and 9 bases at J, with 15 bases in the middle. Per germline, CDR1 MGHDK and CDR2 SYGVNS. The CDR3 runs 14 residues. The CDR3: CASSEEGRSVPQHF. CDR3 sequence (DNA): TGTGCCAGCAGTGAGGAGGGCCGGAGCGTGCCCCAGCATTTT.

The chain combines TRBV7-9 with TRBJ1-2; D not certain. Germline V lookup: CDR1 SEHNR, CDR2 FQNEAQ (reference sequence). The CDR3 is 13 amino acids. V was cut by 5 bases and J by 6 bases, with 13 bases left in between. The CDR3 region has the DNA TGTGCCAGCAGCCACTCCGAGTTCGATGGCTACACCTTC. This encodes CASSHSEFDGYTF.

The chain uses TRBV6-6 and TRBJ1-6, with 7 bases fitting TRBD1. CDR1 and CDR2 from the germline V gene are MNHNY and SVGAGI (reference sequence). The CDR3 covers 15 residues. Germline trimming cut 2 bases from V and 9 bases from J; bases unmatched to any gene: 7. The DNA for the CDR3 is TGTGCCAGCAGTTACGGGGGACAGTCGGGTTCACCCCTCCACTTT. It encodes CASSYGGQSGSPLHF.

The V gene is TRBV4-3, the J gene TRBJ2-2; the D gene is possibly TRBD1 (6 bases). This CDR3 is built from 17 residues. Trimming cost V 0 bases and J 6 bases, with 17 bases left between them. Germline CDR1 and CDR2: LGHNA and YSLEER. CDR3 nucleotides: TGCGCCAGCAGCCAAGACGGTCGCCAGGGGATATCCGGGGAGCTGTTTTTT. This sequence encodes CASSQDGRQGISGELFF.

V and J are TRBV5-1 and TRBJ2-2, with 9 bases aligning to TRBD1. CDR1 SGHRS and CDR2 YFSETQ come from the germline V gene. This CDR3 contains 15 residues. After removal of 4 bases from V and 5 bases from J, the junction contained 6 bases not matched to a gene. The CDR3, as DNA: TGCGCCAGCAGCAAGGACAGGGGAGGGACCGGGGAGCTGTTTTTT. Protein: CASSKDRGGTGELFF.

The chain has TRBV9 and TRBJ1-3; unclear D gene. This CDR3 comprises 16 residues. The V gene lost 0 bases and the J gene lost 4 bases, with 14 bases spanning the gap. CDR1 SGDLS and CDR2 YYNGEE come from the germline V gene. The CDR3 sequence: CASSVDLGPDGNTIYF. For the CDR3, the DNA is TGTGCCAGCAGCGTAGATCTGGGCCCCGACGGAAACACCATATATTTT.

The V and J genes are TRBV5-8 and TRBJ2-5, with 15 bases matching TRBD2. Germline CDR1 reads SGHTS; CDR2 reads YDEGEE. The CDR3 totals 15 residues. Losses at the gene ends were 2 bases for V and 5 bases for J; bases not matched to a gene: 1. The DNA for the CDR3 is TGTGCCAGCAGCTTCGGGACTAGCGGGGGGGAGACCCAGTACTTC. Residues: CASSFGTSGGETQYF.

This chain uses TRBV27 with TRBJ2-7, with 11 positions matching TRBD1. Germline loops: CDR1 MNHEY, CDR2 SMNVEV (reference sequence). V shed 6 bases and J 4 bases; nucleotides not matched to a gene: 5. The length of the CDR3 is 14 residues. The CDR3, as DNA: TGTGCCAGCAGCAGGACAGGGGGCAATTACGAGCAGTACTTC. It yields the protein CASSRTGGNYEQYF.

The J gene is TRBJ2-1, the V gene TRBV11-3; 12 bases line up with TRBD2. The germline CDR1 and CDR2 sequences are SGHNT and YENEEA. CDR3 length equals 19 residues. J gave up 0 bases and V 6 bases, and 12 bases lay outside the gene matches. Here the CDR3 DNA reads TGTGCCAGCAGTTTTGCCGGGACTAGCGGGCACAGCTCCTACAATGAGCAGTTCTTC. Translated, it gives CASSFAGTSGHSSYNEQFF.

As for this clone: Other nucleotide sequences in the sample specify the same CDR3. This chain joins TRBV2 and TRBJ2-3; TRBD2 agrees at 11 bases. V shed 6 bases, J shed 3 bases, and the junction held 8 bases outside the gene matches. Per germline, CDR1 SNHLY and CDR2 FYNNEI. The CDR3 covers 16 residues. The CDR3 here is CASSGGLAGGTDTQYF. In DNA form, the CDR3 reads TGTGCCAGCAGCGGCGGGCTAGCGGGGGGTACAGATACGCAGTATTTT.

Of note for this clone: One end of the junction does not line up with germline, which may come from a read error. The chain is built from TRBV7-7 and TRBJ2-2, with D perhaps being TRBD1 or TRBD2 (8 bases each). Germline lookup yields CDR1 SSHAT and CDR2 FNYEAQ (reference sequence). This CDR3 has 16 residues. The CDR3 is CASSLAGTGNTGELFF. CDR3 in DNA: TGTGCTAGCAGCTTAGCGGGGACAGGCAACACCGGGGAGCTGTTTTTT.

The CDR3 spells CASSETGGPYEQYV. CDR3 nucleotides: TGTGCCAGCAGTGAAACAGGGGGCCCATACGAGCAGTACGTC. The V call is TRBV6-1, the J call TRBJ2-7; 9 bases align to TRBD1. This CDR3 spans 14 amino acids. Germline trimming cut 2 bases from V and 4 bases from J; bases unmatched to any gene: 3. Germline V CDR1 and CDR2: MNHNS, SASEGT.

The rearrangement links TRBV5-1 to TRBJ1-1, with 10 nucleotides matching TRBD1. CDR3 length: 12 amino acids. CDR1 SGHRS and CDR2 YFSETQ come from the germline V gene. Germline trimming cut 7 bases from V and 8 bases from J; bases unmatched to any gene: 5. The CDR3 region is CASQRQGAEAFF. In nucleotides, the CDR3 is TGCGCCAGCCAACGACAGGGGGCGGAAGCTTTCTTT. Full variable domain (missing parts from reference TRBV5-1 and TRBJ1-1): KAGVTQTPRYLIKTRGQQVTLSCSPISGHRSVSWYQQTPGQGLQFLFEYFSETQRNKGNFPGRFSGRQFSNSRSEMNVSTLELGDSALYLCASQRQGAEAFFGQGTRLTVV.

The chain links TRBV7-9 to TRBJ1-2, with 7 bases fitting TRBD1. This CDR3 contains 15 residues. The germline V gene encodes CDR1 SEHNR and CDR2 FQNEAQ (reference sequence). Unmatched junction bases numbered 10, after V lost 5 bases and J lost 4 bases. The CDR3, as DNA: TGTGCCAGCAGCCCGACAGGGCGCGCTCCCTATGGCTACACCTTC. It translates to CASSPTGRAPYGYTF.

This chain joins TRBV19 and TRBJ1-5, with D possibly being TRBD1 (5 bases). CDR1 is LNHDA and CDR2 is SQIVND in the germline V gene (reference sequence). V was cut by 3 bases and J by 0 bases, with 18 bases left in between. CDR3 size: 18 residues. The CDR3 is CASSIDGGGIGSNQPQHF. CDR3 nucleotides: TGTGCCAGTAGTATCGATGGCGGGGGAATCGGTAGCAATCAGCCCCAGCATTTT.

CDR3 coding DNA: TGTGCCAGCACCCCCCTCGCGGGGGGGCTGGAGACCCAGTACTTC. This translates into CASTPLAGGLETQYF. The chain joins TRBV2 to TRBJ2-5, with 9 bases matching TRBD2. The ends lost 7 bases at V and 5 bases at J; junction bases unmatched: 11. The length of the CDR3 is 15 residues. The germline V gene encodes CDR1 SNHLY and CDR2 FYNNEI.

V usage is TRBV7-9 and J usage is TRBJ1-2; D might be TRBD1 (5 bases). V was cut by 2 bases and J by 4 bases, with 14 bases left in between. Germline CDR1 and CDR2: SEHNR and FQNEAQ (reference sequence). The CDR3 sequence is 15 residues long. CDR3 residues: CASSLMAQGTYGYTF. Here the CDR3 DNA reads TGTGCCAGCAGCTTAATGGCCCAGGGCACCTATGGCTACACCTTC.

The genes are TRBV7-2 and TRBJ1-2; D gene uncertain. CDR3 length: 14 residues. Germline assignment: CDR1 SGHTA and CDR2 FQGNSA. The ends were cut back, 5 bases at V and 2 bases at J, with 12 bases in the middle. In DNA form, the CDR3 reads TGTGCCAGCAGCCCCCGAGGGCGAAACTATGGCTACACCTTC. The encoded protein is CASSPRGRNYGYTF.

This sequence joins TRBV19 and TRBJ2-1, with 9 bases that match TRBD1. V lost 6 bases, J lost 2 bases, and 23 bases stayed unmatched. The CDR3 length is 21 residues. CDR1 and CDR2 from the germline V gene are LNHDA and SQIVND (reference sequence). The CDR3 sequence is CASSPNPGQGLVGGTYNEQFF. CDR3 in DNA: TGTGCCAGTAGCCCTAACCCTGGACAGGGGCTGGTTGGGGGGACCTACAATGAGCAGTTCTTC.

The chain employs TRBV2 and TRBJ1-4; maybe TRBD1 (6 bases). This CDR3 is built from 14 residues. Looked up from germline, CDR1 is SNHLY and CDR2 is FYNNEI. The V and J ends lost 5 bases and 4 bases respectively, with 11 bases between them. The CDR3 loop reads CASSLQGFNEKLFF. In DNA, the CDR3 is TGTGCCAGCAGTTTACAGGGCTTTAATGAAAAACTGTTTTTT. The full variable domain, completed using reference TRBV2 and TRBJ1-4, is EPEVTQTPSHQVTQMGQEVILRCVPISNHLYFYWYRQILGQKVEFLVSFYNNEISEKSEIFDDQFSVERPDGSNFTLKIRSTKLEDSAMYFCASSLQGFNEKLFFGSGTQLSVL.

The chain joins TRBV15 to TRBJ2-7, with D possibly being TRBD2 (6 bases). Germline-derived CDR1 and CDR2 are LNHNV and YYDKDF (reference sequence). Between the trimmed V and J ends, which lost 3 bases and 5 bases, there was a span of 17 bases. This CDR3 contains 15 residues. The CDR3: CATSSQGGVGDEQYV. DNA of the CDR3: TGTGCCACCAGCAGCCAAGGAGGGGTGGGGGACGAGCAGTACGTC.

V gene TRBV6-4 combines with J gene TRBJ2-7, with 9 bases identical to TRBD1. The germline V gene encodes CDR1 MRHNA and CDR2 SNTAGT. The CDR3 totals 18 residues. V lost 2 bases and J lost 3; bases outside the gene matches: 14. CDR3 sequence (DNA): TGTGCCAGCAGTGACGAATCGGACAGGGGCGCTTCCATCTACGAGCAGTACGTC. It encodes CASSDESDRGASIYEQYV.

The chain joins TRBV19 to TRBJ2-7; 7 bases are shared with TRBD1. Germline CDR1 and CDR2: LNHDA and SQIVND (reference sequence). After removal of 5 bases from V and 3 bases from J, the junction contained 4 bases not matched to a gene. CDR3 length: 13 amino acids. CDR3 coding DNA: TGTGCCAGTAGTCCTCGACAGGGCTACGAGCAGTACTTC. This sequence encodes CASSPRQGYEQYF.